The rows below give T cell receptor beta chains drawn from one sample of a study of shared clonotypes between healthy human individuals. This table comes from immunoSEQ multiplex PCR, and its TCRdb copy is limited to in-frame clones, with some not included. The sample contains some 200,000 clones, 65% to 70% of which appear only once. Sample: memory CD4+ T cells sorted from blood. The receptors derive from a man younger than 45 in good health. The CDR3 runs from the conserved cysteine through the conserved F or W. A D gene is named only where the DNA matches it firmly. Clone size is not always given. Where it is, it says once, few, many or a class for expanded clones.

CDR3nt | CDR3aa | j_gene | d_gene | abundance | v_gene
TGCAGTGCTAGGATAGGAGATACGCAGTATTTT | CSARIGDTQYF | TRBJ2-3 | . | . | TRBV20-1
TGTGCCAGCAGTGAATGGGGCAGGGACGCCTATGGCTACACCTTC | CASSEWGRDAYGYTF | TRBJ1-2 | . | . | TRBV6-1
TGTGCCAGCAGTTTAAAACAGGTCTCCTACGAGCAGTACTTC | CASSLKQVSYEQYF | TRBJ2-7 | . | . | TRBV27
TGTGCCAGTAGTATTGGGTACACTGAAGCTTTCTTT | CASSIGYTEAFF | TRBJ1-1 | . | few | TRBV19
TGTGCCAGCAGCCGACATACGCGACAGGGGGGCGAGACCCAGTACTTC | CASSRHTRQGGETQYF | TRBJ2-5 | . | . | TRBV21-1
TGTGCCAGCTCACCACGGGGATCGGGTCAGCCCCAGCATTTT | CASSPRGSGQPQHF | TRBJ1-5 | . | . | TRBV18
TGTGCCAGCAGCTACCGAGGGTATGGCTACACCTTC | CASSYRGYGYTF | TRBJ1-2 | . | . | TRBV11-3
TGTGCCAGTATGCGGGGGGCGAATAGCAATCAGCCCCAGCATTTT | CASMRGANSNQPQHF | TRBJ1-5 | . | . | TRBV19
TGTGCCAGCAGCTTTTGGGACAGGAACACCGGGGAGCTGTTTTTT | CASSFWDRNTGELFF | TRBJ2-2 | TRBD1 | . | TRBV5-4
TGTGCCAGCAGCCCCGACGGACAGTACTCCTACGAGCAGTACTTC | CASSPDGQYSYEQYF | TRBJ2-7 | . | . | TRBV7-9
TGTGCCAGTAATGCGGGGGGCGGTCGGAGTTCTGGGGCCAACGTCCTGACTTTC | CASNAGGGRSSGANVLTF | TRBJ2-6 | TRBD2 | . | TRBV19
TGTGCCAGCAGTGAACTGGGAGCGGGAGTGTCCTACAATGAGCAGTTCTTC | CASSELGAGVSYNEQFF | TRBJ2-1 | TRBD2 | . | TRBV6-1
TGTGCCAGTAGTAGGGAGGCTTATACGCAGTATTTT | CASSREAYTQYF | TRBJ2-3 | . | . | TRBV19
TGTGCCAGCTCACCACAACGTGCAACTAATGAAAAACTGTTTTTT | CASSPQRATNEKLFF | TRBJ1-4 | . | once | TRBV18
TGTGCCAGCAGCTTGGGTAGGGCGTGGGGCACAGATACGCAGTATTTT | CASSLGRAWGTDTQYF | TRBJ2-3 | . | . | TRBV5-5
TGTGCCAGCAGGCGAGCGAGCACAGATACGCAGTATTTT | CASRRASTDTQYF | TRBJ2-3 | . | . | TRBV7-2
TGTGCCAGCAGCACCCCCGTTGATGTAGCGGTTTCCTACGAGCAGTACTTC | CASSTPVDVAVSYEQYF | TRBJ2-7 | . | . | TRBV7-2
TGTGCCAGCAGCTTAGGGGGCATGAACACTGAAGCTTTCTTT | CASSLGGMNTEAFF | TRBJ1-1 | TRBD1 | . | TRBV5-4
TGTGCCAGCAGCTCGGGACTAGCGGGATACAATGAGCAGTTCTTC | CASSSGLAGYNEQFF | TRBJ2-1 | TRBD2 | . | TRBV11-2
TGCAGTGCTAGAGACCTAGGTGAAGCTTTCTTT | CSARDLGEAFF | TRBJ1-1 | . | . | TRBV20-1
TGTGCCAGCAGCGTGCTGACTAGCGGGGAGCAGTACTTC | CASSVLTSGEQYF | TRBJ2-7 | TRBD2 | once | TRBV9
TGCGCCAGCAGCCAGAGAACCCGGGACCTCAACAATGAGCAGTTCTTC | CASSQRTRDLNNEQFF | TRBJ2-1 | . | . | TRBV4-1
TGCGCCAGCAGCGCCGTAGGACTAGCGGGAACCAATGAGCAGTTCTTC | CASSAVGLAGTNEQFF | TRBJ2-1 | TRBD2 | few | TRBV5-1
TGTGCCAGTAGTGTCCAGGGGGAACAGCCCCAGCATTTT | CASSVQGEQPQHF | TRBJ1-5 | TRBD1 | . | TRBV19
TGTGCCAGCAACCGGGGACTAGCGGGAGGAGGAGATACGCAGTATTTT | CASNRGLAGGGDTQYF | TRBJ2-3 | TRBD2 | . | TRBV4-2
TGCAGCGTCAGGGCTGACAGATACACCGGGGAGCTGTTTTTT | CSVRADRYTGELFF | TRBJ2-2 | . | . | TRBV29-1
TGTGCCAGCAGCCGCCTACAGGGGAGAGTCTACGAGCAGTACTTC | CASSRLQGRVYEQYF | TRBJ2-7 | TRBD1 | . | TRBV28
TGTGCCATCAAGGGCGGGAGCAATCAGCCCCAGCATTTT | CAIKGGSNQPQHF | TRBJ1-5 | . | . | TRBV28
TGTGCCAGCAGCTTACAGGGTTCTCTCTACAATGAGCAGTTCTTC | CASSLQGSLYNEQFF | TRBJ2-1 | . | . | TRBV7-2
TGTGCCAGCAGCTTAGCGCCCAGGGGCTCGTCCTACGAGCAGTACTTC | CASSLAPRGSSYEQYF | TRBJ2-7 | . | . | TRBV7-4
TGTGCCAGCAGTCGAAGTCCAGGGAGCAATCAGCCCCAGCATTTT | CASSRSPGSNQPQHF | TRBJ1-5 | . | once | TRBV6-1
TGCGCCAGCAGCCAAGTTCCCGGACAGGGGGCCCCTAACTATGGCTACACCTTC | CASSQVPGQGAPNYGYTF | TRBJ1-2 | TRBD1 | . | TRBV4-1
TGTGCCAGCAGTTTCTTGGGAGGGTTTACCTCTGGGGCCAACGTCCTGACTTTC | CASSFLGGFTSGANVLTF | TRBJ2-6 | TRBD2 | . | TRBV28
TGTGCCAGCAGCCCGCGGGAGCGCGGGGCCTACGAGCAGTACTTC | CASSPRERGAYEQYF | TRBJ2-7 | TRBD2 | once | TRBV5-4
TGTGCCAGCAGCTTTAGACTAGCGGAAGAGGGTGAGCAGTTCTTC | CASSFRLAEEGEQFF | TRBJ2-1 | TRBD2 | . | TRBV11-2
TGTGCCAGCAGCGTAGTTCCCGGGGGCCCATACAATGAGCAGTTCTTC | CASSVVPGGPYNEQFF | TRBJ2-1 | . | few | TRBV9
TGTGCCATCAGTGAGTCTGGCGGTAACACCGGGGAGCTGTTTTTT | CAISESGGNTGELFF | TRBJ2-2 | . | . | TRBV10-3
TGTGCCAGCAGTGACTCGCCAGGGACAGGGTACAATGAGCAGTTCTTC | CASSDSPGTGYNEQFF | TRBJ2-1 | TRBD1 | . | TRBV6-4
TGCGCCAGCAGCTTGGTCTCGGTGGACACTGGCACTGAAGCTTTCTTT | CASSLVSVDTGTEAFF | TRBJ1-1 | . | . | TRBV5-1
TGTGCCAGCAGCGTATCGGCAGGGGGCATTGAGACCCAGTACTTC | CASSVSAGGIETQYF | TRBJ2-5 | TRBD1 | . | TRBV9
TGTGCCAGCAGCTTGGTACCCACTGGCACTGAAGCTTTCTTT | CASSLVPTGTEAFF | TRBJ1-1 | . | few | TRBV5-6
TGTGCCAGCAGCTACAATGAGCAGTTCTTC | CASSYNEQFF | TRBJ2-1 | . | . | TRBV7-9
TGTGCCAGCAGTTCGCTGGGGAGTTACTATGGCTACACCTTC | CASSSLGSYYGYTF | TRBJ1-2 | . | once | TRBV28
TGTGCCAGCAGCAAATCGGGGGGCTCCTACAATGAGCAGTTCTTC | CASSKSGGSYNEQFF | TRBJ2-1 | TRBD2 | . | TRBV28
TGTGCCAGCAGTTACTCGATCATCGGCAGCCTAGGGACCCAGTACTTC | CASSYSIIGSLGTQYF | TRBJ2-5 | . | few | TRBV6-5
TGTGCCAGCAGCCTTGGGTCCGTTAGGGGGAAACAGCCCCAGCATTTT | CASSLGSVRGKQPQHF | TRBJ1-5 | . | . | TRBV7-2
TGTGCCAGCAGCCTTAGAGCGGATTCTAACTATGGCTACACCTTC | CASSLRADSNYGYTF | TRBJ1-2 | . | . | TRBV7-2
TGTGCCAGCAGCAAAGCATGGGGAAAGACAGGGCCGGGACTAGCGGGAGGAGACGAGCAGTACTTC | CASSKAWGKTGPGLAGGDEQYF | TRBJ2-7 | . | . | TRBV21-1
TGTGCCAGCAGCTTAGCGGGGGGAGTCACAGATACGCAGTATTTT | CASSLAGGVTDTQYF | TRBJ2-3 | . | . | TRBV7-9
TGTGCCTGGAGTGTACAGGGGGCTATCCACGAGCAGTACTTC | CAWSVQGAIHEQYF | TRBJ2-7 | TRBD1 | . | TRBV30
TGTGCCATCCAAAGTGGGAGGGGGGACCTCTCTGGAAACACCATATATTTT | CAIQSGRGDLSGNTIYF | TRBJ1-3 | . | . | TRBV2
TGTGCCAGCAGATGGTCTAGCGGGAGGGCTGGAAGGACAGATACGCAGTATTTT | CASRWSSGRAGRTDTQYF | TRBJ2-3 | TRBD2 | . | TRBV7-9
TGTGCCAGCAGTTTACACCAAGGTACGGGGCCCCAGCATTTT | CASSLHQGTGPQHF | TRBJ1-5 | . | . | TRBV28